Below are 2 T cell receptor beta chains sequenced from a single sample in a study of shared clonotypes between healthy human individuals. Assay: immunoSEQ multiplex PCR; the TCRdb copy retains only in-frame clones and omits some. The sample records 2 million to 2.5 million clones, around 95% being singletons. Specimen: naive CD4+ T cells sorted from blood. Subset here: CD45RA+ positively selected. The receptors were sampled from a young man in good health.

V usage is TRBV4-1 and J usage is TRBJ2-6; D is perhaps TRBD2 (5 bases). From germline, CDR1 is MGHRA and CDR2 YSYEKL. Trimming removed 6 bases from V and 1 base from J, with 10 bases in between. The CDR3 totals 15 residues. CDR3 sequence reads: CASRTPGSGANVLTF. Here the CDR3 DNA reads TGCGCCAGCAGGACCCCGGGATCTGGGGCCAACGTCCTGACTTTC.

The chain has TRBV30 and TRBJ2-1, with unresolved D. This CDR3 comprises 13 residues. V was clipped by 2 bases and J by 5 bases, with 10 bases between them. Germline values: CDR1 GTSNPN, CDR2 SVGIG (reference sequence). CDR3 sequence: CAWSSSLDNEQFF. The DNA for the CDR3 is TGTGCCTGGAGTTCCAGTTTGGACAATGAGCAGTTCTTC.